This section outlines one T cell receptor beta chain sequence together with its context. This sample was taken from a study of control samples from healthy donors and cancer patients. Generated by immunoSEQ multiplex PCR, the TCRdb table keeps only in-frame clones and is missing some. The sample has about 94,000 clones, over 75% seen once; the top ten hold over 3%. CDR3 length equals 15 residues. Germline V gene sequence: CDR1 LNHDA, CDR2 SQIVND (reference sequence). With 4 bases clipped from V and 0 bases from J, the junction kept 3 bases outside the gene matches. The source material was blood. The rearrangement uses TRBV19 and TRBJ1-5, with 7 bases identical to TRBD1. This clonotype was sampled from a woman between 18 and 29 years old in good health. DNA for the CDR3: TGTGCCAGTAGTACGACAGGGTATAGCAATCAGCCCCAGCATTTT. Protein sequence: CASSTTGYSNQPQHF.